These T cell receptor beta chains were read from a single sample in a study of immune characterization of retroperitoneal liposarcoma. MiXCR was run by TCRdb on the PCR reads, yielding one entry per CDR3 protein. The table shows some 9,600 distinct CDR3 sequences, with approximately 24% occurring only once. The sequenced sample consisted of blood. Every receptor here comes from a male donor with retroperitoneal liposarcoma. Both conserved end residues are part of each CDR3. The order of the fields is CDR3 length, clone size, J gene, V gene, D gene, CDR3 DNA, CDR3 protein. The D gene is left open where the match is weak. Part of the rows lack a size; the others show once, few, many or a class for expanded clones.

17 . TRBJ1-1 TRBV4-1 . TGCGCCAGCAGCCAAGATGTCGCAGGGGTTATGAACACTGAAGCTTTCTTT CASSQDVAGVMNTEAFF
14 . TRBJ2-5 TRBV20-1 TRBD2 TGCAGTGCTAAGCAGCGGGGGTTTAAAGAGACCCAGTACTTC CSAKQRGFKETQYF
15 few TRBJ2-3 TRBV7-6 . TGTGCCAGCAGCCCCGGTGGGCCGGCTAGAGATACGCAGTATTTT CASSPGGPARDTQYF
17 medium-sized TRBJ2-1 TRBV6-1 TRBD2 TGTGCCAGCAGTGAAGCACGACTAGCGGGGGGGCGCGGTGAGCAGTTCTTC CASSEARLAGGRGEQFF
15 . TRBJ2-3 TRBV6-6 . TGTGCCAGCAGTTATCCGGACAGCTTCACAGATACGCAGTATTTT CASSYPDSFTDTQYF
14 . TRBJ1-1 TRBV6-1 . TGTGCCAGCAGTGAACGGGCGGGGAACACTGAAGCTTTCTTT CASSERAGNTEAFF
15 few TRBJ1-1 TRBV6-6 . TGTGCCAGCAGTTACGACCTGGCGGGGGGCACTGAAGCTTTCTTT CASSYDLAGGTEAFF
15 . TRBJ1-1 TRBV4-2 TRBD1 TGTGCCAGCAGCCAAGACGGGACAGGGGACACTGAAGCTTTCTTT CASSQDGTGDTEAFF
14 medium-sized TRBJ1-1 TRBV5-1 TRBD1 TGCGCCAGCAGCTTAGACAGGGGAAACACTGAAGCTTTCTTT CASSLDRGNTEAFF
12 . TRBJ2-5 TRBV7-2 . TGTGCCAGCACCCTAGGATACAATGAGCAGTACTTC CASTLGYNEQYF
17 few TRBJ2-5 TRBV12-3/TRBV12-4 TRBD1 TGTGCCAGCAGTTTCCGCGACAGGGGGCTGGCCGGGGAGACCCAGTACTTC CASSFRDRGLAGETQYF
16 . TRBJ2-7 TRBV7-6 TRBD1 TGTGCCAGCAGCTCCCGGTACAGGGGGCGAGGTTACGAGCAGTACTTC CASSSRYRGRGYEQYF
18 . TRBJ2-1 TRBV7-2 . TGTGCCAGCAGCACGGTCGTGGGGGGGCGTCTAGCCAAAAACATTCAGTTCTTC CASSTVVGGRLAKNIQFF
15 many TRBJ1-5 TRBV6-1 TRBD1 TGTGCCAGCAGTGTGGGACAGGGGAGCAATCAGCCCCAGCATTTT CASSVGQGSNQPQHF